The 20 T cell receptor beta chains presented below share a single source sample, sequenced in a study of blood T cell repertoires in COVID-19. The assay was immunoSEQ multiplex PCR, and TCRdb's table has in-frame clones only and misses some. This sample has 130,000 to 150,000 clones, with more than 60% found just once. Sequenced input: peripheral blood. The receptors were sampled from an older man with acute or convalescent COVID-19.

The chain is built from TRBV7-2 and TRBJ2-1; D gene uncertain. Germline V lookup: CDR1 SGHTA, CDR2 FQGNSA. The V end was cut by 7 bases, the J end by 6 bases, with 16 bases between. The CDR3 spans 14 residues. The chain's CDR3 is CASTLPIASNEQFF. CDR3 DNA sequence: TGTGCCAGCACCCTTCCCATCGCTAGCAATGAGCAGTTCTTC.

The rearrangement uses TRBV5-4 and TRBJ2-2; D possibly corresponds to TRBD2 (6 bases). The CDR3 sequence is 15 residues long. CDR1 and CDR2 (germline): SGHNT, YYREEE (reference sequence). V gave up 3 bases and J gave up 4 bases, with 13 bases separating them. CDR3 sequence (DNA): TGTGCCAGCAGCTCACAAGGGACTCTCACCGGGGAGCTGTTTTTT. It encodes CASSSQGTLTGELFF. The full variable domain, completed using reference TRBV5-4 and TRBJ2-2, is ETGVTQSPTHLIKTRGQQVTLRCSSQSGHNTVSWYQQALGQGPQFIFQYYREEENGRGNFPPRFSGLQFPNYSSELNVNALELDDSALYLCASSSQGTLTGELFFGEGSRLTVL.

This chain uses TRBV6-5 with TRBJ1-1, with D possibly matching TRBD1 (5 bases). Germline V CDR1 and CDR2: MNHEY, SVGAGI. This CDR3 spans 11 amino acids. Trimming cost V 7 bases and J 10 bases, with 13 bases left between them. The CDR3 DNA reads TGTGCCAGCACTCAAAGGGGTAGAGCTTTCTTT. Translating it yields CASTQRGRAFF.

V usage is TRBV10-3 and J usage is TRBJ1-1, with D perhaps matching TRBD1 (5 bases). There are 17 residues in the CDR3. Between the trimmed V and J ends, which lost 3 bases and 0 bases, there was a span of 17 bases. The germline V gene has CDR1 ENHRY and CDR2 SYGVKD. The DNA of the CDR3 is TGTGCCATCAGTGAAGGACCACAGGCAACCATGAACACTGAAGCTTTCTTT. This encodes CAISEGPQATMNTEAFF.

V and J are TRBV6-1 and TRBJ2-3; TRBD2 agrees at 9 bases. The CDR3 consists of 17 residues. The germline gives CDR1 MNHNS, CDR2 SASEGT. Losses at the gene ends were 3 bases for V and 3 bases for J; bases not matched to a gene: 10. The CDR3 region has the DNA TGTGCCAGCAGTGACCCGGGACTAGCATCTTCTACAGATACGCAGTATTTT. Residues: CASSDPGLASSTDTQYF.

The CDR3 protein is CASSGRVHEQYF. CDR3 sequence (DNA): TGTGCCAGCAGCGGCAGGGTCCACGAGCAGTACTTC. V usage is TRBV28 and J usage is TRBJ2-7, with a tentative D call TRBD1 (5 bases). V was clipped by 6 bases and J by 5 bases, with 11 bases between them. CDR3 size: 12 residues. Germline V gene data show CDR1 as MDHEN and CDR2 as SYDVKM.

This clone was detected a few times. The CDR3 here is CASSEASAGPYNSPLHF. The CDR3 DNA reads TGTGCCAGCAGTGAAGCATCGGCAGGGCCCTATAATTCACCCCTCCACTTT. This chain links TRBV6-1 with TRBJ1-6; D perhaps matches TRBD1 (5 bases). CDR1 is MNHNS, CDR2 SASEGT, per germline. V was shortened by 0 bases and J by 2 bases, with 11 bases between the two germline ends. This CDR3 has 17 residues.

This clone is a singleton in its sample. The chain carries TRBV9 and TRBJ1-6; TRBD1 might be the D (6 bases). Between the trimmed V and J ends, which lost 3 bases and 6 bases, there was a span of 19 bases. In germline, CDR1 is SGDLS, CDR2 YYNGEE. The CDR3 loop spans 17 amino acids. CDR3 sequence (DNA): TGTGCCAGCAGCGGAGGCCTCGGACAGCCGCTTAATTCACCCCTCCACTTT. Its translation is CASSGGLGQPLNSPLHF.

This clone was found a few times. The chain carries TRBV9 and TRBJ1-5; TRBD1 agrees at 11 bases. With V trimmed by 3 bases and J by 9 bases, 8 bases remained unmatched. CDR1 SGDLS and CDR2 YYNGEE come from the germline V gene. CDR3 length: 15 amino acids. CDR3 nucleotides: TGTGCCAGCAGCGGAGGGACAGGGGGATATTCGCCCCAGCATTTT. It specifies CASSGGTGGYSPQHF.

This clone occurred a few times. The V and J genes are TRBV5-1 and TRBJ2-5, with a tentative D call TRBD1 (5 bases). Germline values: CDR1 SGHRS, CDR2 YFSETQ. The CDR3 loop spans 14 amino acids. The germline V and J ends were trimmed by 2 bases and 2 bases, with 10 bases remaining between them. The CDR3 DNA follows: TGCGCCAGCAGCTTAGGCAGGGTACAAGAGACCCAGTACTTC. Translating it yields CASSLGRVQETQYF.

The rearrangement links TRBV6-2 or TRBV6-3 to TRBJ1-5, with D maybe TRBD1 (5 bases). CDR3 length: 14 amino acids. Trimming shortened V by 2 bases and J by 6 bases, and 11 bases separated the two germline ends. Germline V gene sequence: CDR1 MNHEY, CDR2 SVGEGT. CDR3 residues: CASSYVTGGQPQHF. CDR3 nucleotides: TGTGCCAGCAGTTACGTAACAGGTGGTCAGCCCCAGCATTTT.

This clone appeared once. The gene calls are TRBV30 and TRBJ2-5, with D perhaps matching TRBD1 (6 bases). This CDR3 region has 12 residues. Trimming pared 0 bases from V and 9 bases from J, leaving 11 bases between. The germline CDR1 and CDR2 sequences are GTSNPN and SVGIG (reference sequence). This chain's CDR3 is CAWSVNRQAQYF. The CDR3 nucleotides read TGTGCCTGGAGTGTAAACCGACAGGCCCAGTACTTC.

This clone was observed a few times. The V call is TRBV5-1, the J call TRBJ2-3; D is perhaps TRBD1 (6 bases). The V gene's germline CDR1 is SGHRS and CDR2 YFSETQ. Trimming stripped 0 bases from V and 5 bases from J, with 10 bases between. This CDR3 is built from 14 residues. The CDR3 loop is CASSLVQGKDTQYF. The CDR3 region has the DNA TGCGCCAGCAGCTTGGTCCAGGGGAAAGATACGCAGTATTTT.

The rearrangement links TRBV30 to TRBJ1-4; D possibly corresponds to TRBD1 (6 bases). The germline CDR1 and CDR2 sequences are GTSNPN and SVGIG (reference sequence). There are 11 residues in the CDR3. The V gene lost 5 bases and the J gene lost 11 bases, with 12 bases spanning the gap. Here the CDR3 DNA reads TGTGCCTGGGAAGAGGGGGGGAAACTGTTTTTT. Its protein product is CAWEEGGKLFF.

The V gene is TRBV2, the J gene TRBJ1-1; the D is unclear. This CDR3 is 13 amino acids long. V was shortened by 7 bases and J by 2 bases, with 11 bases between the two germline ends. The germline V gene encodes CDR1 SNHLY and CDR2 FYNNEI. The CDR3 spells CASKKEGNTEAFF. The CDR3 coding sequence is TGTGCCAGCAAAAAGGAGGGAAACACTGAAGCTTTCTTT.

CDR3 region: CASRLDRDRFNEKLFF. CDR3 bases: TGTGCAAGTCGCTTGGACCGGGACAGATTTAATGAAAAACTGTTTTTT. The chain employs TRBV12-2 and TRBJ1-4; TRBD1 was called by the table and not checked on the DNA. TRBV12-2 has pseudogene status. The CDR3 is 16 residues long.

This chain uses TRBV10-3 with TRBJ1-6, with TRBD1 matching 7 bases. The V and J ends lost 2 bases and 5 bases, in that order; junction bases with no gene match: 0. Germline V CDR1 and CDR2: ENHRY, SYGVKD. The CDR3 is 14 amino acids. The CDR3: CAISEDRDNSPLHF. The CDR3 nucleotides are TGTGCCATCAGTGAGGACAGGGATAATTCACCCCTCCACTTT.

The DNA of the CDR3 is TGCGCCAGCAGCTTGAACCTGGGGGCCCGGGAGACCCAGTACTTC. As protein: CASSLNLGARETQYF. The rearrangement joins TRBV5-1 to TRBJ2-5, with D perhaps TRBD1 (6 bases). This CDR3 has 15 residues. Per germline, CDR1 SGHRS and CDR2 YFSETQ. V was clipped by 1 base and J by 5 bases, with 15 bases between them.

At least ten counts were recorded for this clone. The J gene is TRBJ1-1, the V gene TRBV28, with 9 bases matching TRBD1. The ends lost 3 bases at V and 1 base at J; junction bases unmatched: 6. The CDR3 length is 16 residues. Germline CDR1 MDHEN, CDR2 SYDVKM. The CDR3 DNA is TGTGCCAGCAGTTTCCTACCGGGACAGGGGAACACTGAAGCTTTCTTT. It is translated as CASSFLPGQGNTEAFF.

The rearrangement links TRBV5-4 to TRBJ2-1; 8 bases match TRBD2. Germline CDR1 is SGHNT and CDR2 is YYREEE (reference sequence). With 2 bases clipped from V and 7 bases from J, the junction kept 11 bases outside the gene matches. The CDR3 consists of 16 residues. CDR3 protein: CASSLGKSGGPNEQFF. DNA of the CDR3: TGTGCCAGCAGCTTAGGCAAAAGCGGGGGACCTAATGAGCAGTTCTTC.